One T cell receptor (beta chain) is described in this entry. These data belong to a study of blood T cell repertoires in COVID-19. As for the study in general: Sample material is recorded as cDNA or gDNA derived from T cells, B-cell-depleted T cells, or PBMCs.

In the original workflow: Researchers report that nucleated cell counts were estimated from reference gene primer amplification. Data came from immunoSEQ multiplex PCR; TCRdb stores just in-frame clones and leaves some out. The D gene and trimming were derived from the DNA, and the V and J assignments and clone size from that table. Among about 46,000 clones listed, around nine tenths were seen once. From germline, CDR1 is SGHNT and CDR2 YYREEE (reference sequence). This CDR3 is built from 14 residues. The germline V and J ends were trimmed by 1 base and 5 bases, with 12 bases remaining between them.

The material sequenced was peripheral blood. V is TRBV5-4 and J is TRBJ2-5, with a possible D match to TRBD1 (6 bases). This receptor was taken from a man aged 65-85 years with active COVID-19. The CDR3: CASSLNRDLETQYF. The CDR3 coding sequence is TGTGCCAGCAGCTTGAACAGGGATTTGGAGACCCAGTACTTC. The variable domain in full, with the rest retrieved from reference TRBV5-4 and TRBJ2-5, is ETGVTQSPTHLIKTRGQQVTLRCSSQSGHNTVSWYQQALGQGPQFIFQYYREEENGRGNFPPRFSGLQFPNYSSELNVNALELDDSALYLCASSLNRDLETQYFGPGTRLLVL.